The 27 T cell receptor beta chains presented below share a single source sample, sequenced in a study of shared clonotypes between healthy human individuals. The data were produced by immunoSEQ multiplex PCR, yet TCRdb's version contains in-frame clones alone and is incomplete. This sample carries 2.3 million or so clones, 85% to 95% of them seen once, and the ten largest clones take about 0.39%. Specimen: naive CD4+ T cells from PBMCs. Subset meaning: CD45RA+ positively selected. Source of these receptors: a man aged 18 to 35 in good health. Some clones in this sample may be carry-over from other donors' samples.

The genes are TRBV27 and TRBJ2-1; the match to TRBD2 covers 8 bases. V lost 5 bases to trimming and J lost 1 base; unmatched junction nucleotides: 4. Germline V gene sequence: CDR1 MNHEY, CDR2 SMNVEV (reference sequence). The CDR3 spans 15 residues. CDR3 sequence reads: CASSLGLESYNEQFF. CDR3 nucleotides: TGTGCCAGCAGTCTGGGACTAGAATCCTACAATGAGCAGTTCTTC.

The genes are TRBV5-1 and TRBJ2-7; D perhaps matches TRBD2 (5 bases). The CDR3 loop spans 16 amino acids. The V gene lost 6 bases and the J gene lost 2 bases, with 21 bases spanning the gap. The V gene's germline CDR1 is SGHRS and CDR2 YFSETQ. The CDR3 protein is CASNNGVSGTTYEQYF. The DNA for the CDR3 is TGCGCCAGCAACAATGGGGTCAGCGGCACAACCTACGAGCAGTACTTC.

V gene TRBV7-3 combines with J gene TRBJ2-5; D not resolved. Deletions cut 2 bases from V and 2 bases from J, with 12 bases between. CDR1 and CDR2 from the germline V gene are SGHTA and FQGTGA. This CDR3 has 15 residues. CDR3 coding DNA: TGTGCCAGCAGCTTATTGGCGGCGAGTCAAGAGACCCAGTACTTC. This gives the protein CASSLLAASQETQYF.

The chain joins TRBV2 to TRBJ1-2, with a tentative D call TRBD1 (5 bases). Per germline, CDR1 SNHLY and CDR2 FYNNEI. V lost 6 bases and J 6 bases, leaving 14 bases between the germline ends. The CDR3 has 13 residues. CDR3 sequence reads: CASRGLGQDGYTF. The CDR3 nucleotides read TGTGCCAGCAGAGGCCTGGGGCAGGATGGCTACACCTTC.

This clone was seen just once. The chain's CDR3 is CASSPSGGAFTGELFF. CDR3 sequence (DNA): TGTGCCAGCAGCCCGTCGGGCGGGGCGTTCACCGGGGAGCTGTTTTTT. This chain connects TRBV7-2 to TRBJ2-2, with TRBD2 as a possible D gene (6 bases). With 5 bases removed from V and 4 bases from J, the gap between germline ends came to 17 bases. Germline CDR1 and CDR2: SGHTA and FQGNSA. This CDR3 comprises 16 residues.

The genes are TRBV11-1 and TRBJ2-7, with D possibly matching TRBD2 (6 bases). Germline V CDR1 and CDR2: SGHAT, FQDESV (reference sequence). The CDR3 has 15 residues. V lost 0 bases and J 2 bases, leaving 11 bases between the germline ends. CDR3 in amino acids: CASSLARAGTYEQYF. The CDR3, as DNA: TGTGCCAGCAGCTTAGCGCGAGCGGGTACCTACGAGCAGTACTTC.

The CDR3, as DNA: TGTGCCAGCAGTGAAGGGTACAGGGGGCTATCTGAAGCTTTCTTT. Residues: CASSEGYRGLSEAFF. The chain carries TRBV6-1 and TRBJ1-1, with 9 bases lining up with TRBD1. This CDR3 comprises 15 residues. Germline loops: CDR1 MNHNS, CDR2 SASEGT. After removal of 1 base from V and 6 bases from J, the junction contained 6 bases not matched to a gene.

The gene calls are TRBV30 and TRBJ2-2, with D perhaps matching TRBD1 (5 bases). Trimming took off 1 base at V and 6 bases at J, with 9 bases between the two ends. This CDR3 region has 13 residues. Germline assignment: CDR1 GTSNPN and CDR2 SVGIG (reference sequence). The CDR3 spells CAWSGGSPGELFF. The CDR3 coding sequence is TGTGCCTGGAGTGGGGGCTCCCCCGGGGAGCTGTTTTTT. The full variable domain, in which reference TRBV30 and TRBJ2-2 provide the parts outside the CDR3, is SQTIHQWPATLVQPVGSPLSLECTVEGTSNPNLYWYRQAAGRGLQLLFYSVGIGQISSEVPQNLSASRPQDRQFILSSKKLLLSDSGFYLCAWSGGSPGELFFGEGSRLTVL.

The chain is built from TRBV30 and TRBJ2-3, with D perhaps given as TRBD1 or TRBD2 (6 bases each). CDR1 and CDR2 (germline): GTSNPN, SVGIG (reference sequence). The CDR3 extends over 15 amino acids. CDR3 DNA sequence: TGTGCTGCCCTATCGGGAGCAGGTCAGGGGGATACGCAGTATTTT. Residues: CAALSGAGQGDTQYF.

The V and J genes are TRBV11-2 and TRBJ2-3, with a tentative D call TRBD2 (5 bases). The germline V gene has CDR1 SGHAT and CDR2 FQNNGV. Trimming pared 4 bases from V and 2 bases from J, leaving 22 bases between. CDR3 length: 18 residues. In nucleotides, the CDR3 is TGTGCCAGCAGCTCCATTAGGTTTGACTATGGCCCCACAGATACGCAGTATTTT. It yields the protein CASSSIRFDYGPTDTQYF.

Turning to this clone: This specimen includes other DNA sequences encoding the same CDR3. In DNA form, the CDR3 reads TGTGCCAGCAGTTTGGGGGCAGGGGGCACAGATACGCAGTATTTT. Protein sequence: CASSLGAGGTDTQYF. V is TRBV28 and J is TRBJ2-3, with a possible D match to TRBD1 (6 bases). CDR1 is MDHEN, CDR2 SYDVKM, per germline. V was trimmed by 3 bases and J by 1 base, leaving 11 bases between them. The CDR3 loop spans 15 amino acids. The full variable domain, in which reference TRBV28 and TRBJ2-3 provide the parts outside the CDR3, is DVKVTQSSRYLVKRTGEKVFLECVQDMDHENMFWYRQDPGLGLRLIYFSYDVKMKEKGDIPEGYSVSREKKERFSLILESASTNQTSMYLCASSLGAGGTDTQYFGPGTRLTVL.

Comment on this clone: This may be a read error: a much more frequent sequence differs by one nucleotide. The same CDR3 arises from other DNA sequences in this sample as well. V gene TRBV18 combines with J gene TRBJ2-3; D remains unclear. Per germline, CDR1 KGHSH and CDR2 LQKENI. Trimming left V 3 bases short and J 0 bases short, with 4 bases between. This CDR3 contains 13 residues. CDR3 in amino acids: CASSPPSTDTQYF. The CDR3, as DNA: TGTGCCAGCTCACCGCCTAGCACAGATACGCAGTATTTT.

About this clone itself: Other DNA sequences in the sample encode the same CDR3. The chain recombines TRBV15 with TRBJ1-3, with no clear D. Germline V lookup: CDR1 LNHNV, CDR2 YYDKDF (reference sequence). The V and J ends lost 1 base and 2 bases respectively, with 6 bases between them. CDR3 size: 14 residues. The CDR3 DNA reads TGTGCCACCAGCAGAGGCCGGGCTGGAAACACCATATATTTT. Protein sequence: CATSRGRAGNTIYF. Full variable domain (outside the CDR3, taken from reference TRBV15 and TRBJ1-3): DAMVIQNPRYQVTQFGKPVTLSCSQTLNHNVMYWYQQKSSQAPKLLFHYYDKDFNNEADTPDNFQSRRPNTSFCFLDIRSPGLGDTAMYLCATSRGRAGNTIYFGEGSWLTVV.

The rearrangement joins TRBV30 to TRBJ2-3, with D tentatively TRBD1 (6 bases). The length of the CDR3 is 12 residues. CDR1 is GTSNPN, CDR2 SVGIG, per germline (reference sequence). V was trimmed by 1 base and J by 5 bases, leaving 7 bases between them. CDR3 nucleotides: TGTGCCTGGAGTGCACAGGGAGATACGCAGTATTTT. This translates into CAWSAQGDTQYF.

This clone was counted a single time. As DNA, the CDR3 is TGTGCCATCAGTGACCAAGGCCAAGAGACCCAGTACTTC. Its translation is CAISDQGQETQYF. This chain uses TRBV10-3 with TRBJ2-5; D unclear. CDR1 is ENHRY and CDR2 is SYGVKD in the germline V gene. Trimming removed 3 bases from V and 1 base from J, with 6 bases in between. The CDR3 length is 13 residues.

This clone was seen only a few times. The chain links TRBV28 to TRBJ1-1; D is unclear. CDR1 is MDHEN, CDR2 SYDVKM, per germline. Trimming stripped 10 bases from V and 6 bases from J, with 15 bases between. CDR3 length equals 12 residues. DNA for the CDR3: TGTGCCACCTCAGAAACGCCGTCTGAAGCTTTCTTT. This codes for CATSETPSEAFF.

The chain joins TRBV5-4 to TRBJ2-1; D possibly matches TRBD1 or TRBD2 (5 bases each). Trimming left V 5 bases short and J 4 bases short, with 10 bases between. The CDR3 loop spans 13 amino acids. The germline V gene encodes CDR1 SGHNT and CDR2 YYREEE (reference sequence). CDR3 amino acids: CASSRDGYNEQFF. The CDR3 bases are TGTGCCAGCAGTCGGGACGGATACAATGAGCAGTTCTTC. The whole variable domain, remainder taken from reference TRBV5-4 and TRBJ2-1, is ETGVTQSPTHLIKTRGQQVTLRCSSQSGHNTVSWYQQALGQGPQFIFQYYREEENGRGNFPPRFSGLQFPNYSSELNVNALELDDSALYLCASSRDGYNEQFFGPGTRLTVL.

This chain links TRBV15 with TRBJ1-2; no reliable D call. Trimming removed 0 bases at V and 4 bases at J, with 12 bases between. The CDR3 spans 15 residues. CDR1 is LNHNV and CDR2 is YYDKDF in the germline V gene (reference sequence). CDR3 loop: CATSRDDGPRYGYTF. The CDR3 DNA reads TGTGCCACCAGCAGAGACGACGGACCTCGCTATGGCTACACCTTC.

CDR3 protein: CASSEFETTDTQYF. The CDR3 coding sequence is TGTGCCAGCAGTGAATTTGAAACCACAGATACGCAGTATTTT. V gene TRBV25-1 combines with J gene TRBJ2-3; the D is unclear. This CDR3 region has 14 residues. V gave up 1 base and J gave up 2 bases, with 7 bases separating them. Looked up from germline, CDR1 is MGHDK and CDR2 is SYGVNS.

V is TRBV7-6 and J is TRBJ2-7, with D perhaps TRBD1 or TRBD2 (5 bases each). The V gene's germline CDR1 is SGHVS and CDR2 FNYEAQ. Trimming took off 3 bases at V and 5 bases at J, with 11 bases between the two ends. CDR3 length: 13 residues. CDR3 bases: TGTGCCAGCAGCTTGCGGGCAGGGAACGAGCAGTACTTC. It translates to CASSLRAGNEQYF.

This rearrangement joins TRBV16 to TRBJ1-2; D is undetermined. The V gene's germline CDR1 is KGHSY and CDR2 FQNENV. V dropped 2 bases and J dropped 4 bases, with 11 bases sitting between them. CDR3 length: 14 amino acids. CDR3 amino acids: CASSQAVQTYGYTF. The DNA of the CDR3 is TGTGCCAGCAGCCAAGCGGTACAGACCTATGGCTACACCTTC.

With respect to this clone: In the same sample, other DNA sequences code for this CDR3. The genes are TRBV7-9 and TRBJ2-1, with 12 bases lining up with TRBD2. CDR3 length: 16 residues. The J segment lost 3 bases and the V segment lost 3 bases, leaving 3 bases of the junction unmatched. Germline CDR1 is SEHNR and CDR2 is FQNEAQ (reference sequence). The CDR3: CASSFSTSGGYNEQFF. CDR3 coding DNA: TGTGCCAGCAGCTTTTCGACTAGCGGGGGCTACAATGAGCAGTTCTTC.

This clone was detected a few times. The genes are TRBV10-1 and TRBJ1-1, with a tentative D call TRBD1 (6 bases). V shed 6 bases and J shed 8 bases, with 16 bases lying between them. The CDR3 covers 13 residues. Germline CDR1 is WNHNN and CDR2 is SYGVQD (reference sequence). The CDR3 DNA follows: TGCGCCAGCAGCCCAGAACGGACAGTAGAAGCTTTCTTT. Amino acid sequence: CASSPERTVEAFF.

The J gene is TRBJ2-2, the V gene TRBV5-3; 9 nucleotides align to TRBD2. TRBV5-3 is known as an ORF, though its function is uncertain. J gave up 6 bases and V 5 bases, and 14 bases lay outside the gene matches. CDR3 length equals 17 residues. As DNA, the CDR3 is TGTGCCAGAAGTTGTGCGACCGGGACTAGCTGCTCCGGGGAGCTGTTTTTT. Its protein is CARSCATGTSCSGELFF.

V is TRBV2 and J is TRBJ2-3; D unclear. Germline V gene lookup returns CDR1 SNHLY and CDR2 FYNNEI. Trimming took 5 bases from V and 5 from J, leaving 11 bases between them. The CDR3 is made up of 13 amino acids. CDR3 bases: TGTGCCAGCAGTCCTCCTGGTGTAGATACGCAGTATTTT. This sequence encodes CASSPPGVDTQYF.

Notes on this clone: Within the sample, other DNA sequences also encode this same CDR3. The J gene is TRBJ2-6, the V gene TRBV5-1; no clear D gene. The CDR3 consists of 14 residues. Germline CDR1 is SGHRS and CDR2 is YFSETQ. With 3 bases removed from V and 2 bases from J, the gap between germline ends came to 6 bases. The CDR3 nucleotides read TGCGCCAGCAGCTCTAACACTGGGGCCAACGTCCTGACTTTC. Protein: CASSSNTGANVLTF.

V gene TRBV2 combines with J gene TRBJ2-2, with TRBD2 matching 11 bases. J was trimmed by 6 bases and V by 8 bases; bases with no gene match: 8. The V gene's germline CDR1 is SNHLY and CDR2 FYNNEI. This CDR3 has 15 residues. For the CDR3, the DNA is TGTGCCAGCCTGATAGCGGGAGGGTCCCCCGGGGAGCTGTTTTTT. Its translation: CASLIAGGSPGELFF.